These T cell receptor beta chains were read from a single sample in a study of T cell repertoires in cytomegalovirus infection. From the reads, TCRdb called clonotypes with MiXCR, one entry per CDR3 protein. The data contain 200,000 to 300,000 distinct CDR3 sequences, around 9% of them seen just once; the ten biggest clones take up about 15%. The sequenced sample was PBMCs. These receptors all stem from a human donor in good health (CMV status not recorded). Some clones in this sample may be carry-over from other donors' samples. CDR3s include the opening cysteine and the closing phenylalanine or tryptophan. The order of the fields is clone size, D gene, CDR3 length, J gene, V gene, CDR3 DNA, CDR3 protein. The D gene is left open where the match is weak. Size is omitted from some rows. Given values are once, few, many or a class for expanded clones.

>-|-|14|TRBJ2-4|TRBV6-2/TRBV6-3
TGTGCCAGCAGTGGAGTCCTAGCCAAAAACATTCAGTACTTC
CASSGVLAKNIQYF
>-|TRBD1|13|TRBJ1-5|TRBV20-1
TGCAGTGCTAGAGACGACAGGGGCCAGCCCCAGCATTTT
CSARDDRGQPQHF
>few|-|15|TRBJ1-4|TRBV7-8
TGTGCCAGCAGCTCCCGACTAGGGAGTAATGAAAAACTGTTTTTT
CASSSRLGSNEKLFF
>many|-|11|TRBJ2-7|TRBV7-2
TGTGCCTCGACGGACTCCTACGAGCAGTACTTC
CASTDSYEQYF
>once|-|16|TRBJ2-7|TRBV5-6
TGTGCCAGCAGCTTGGCCCCGGGAAGGGCGGCCTACGAGCAGTACTTC
CASSLAPGRAAYEQYF
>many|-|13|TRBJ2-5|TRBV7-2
TGTGCCAGCAGCTCCGCGTTGGCAGGGGCCCAGTACTTC
CASSSALAGAQYF
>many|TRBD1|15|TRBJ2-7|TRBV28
TGTGCCAGCAGTCCCGGGACAGGGGTACATCTTGGGCAGTACTTC
CASSPGTGVHLGQYF
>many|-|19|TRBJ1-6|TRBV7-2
TGTGCCAGCAGCCTTCTTATTACTCTGACGGACAGCCTAAATTCACCCCTCCACTTT
CASSLLITLTDSLNSPLHF
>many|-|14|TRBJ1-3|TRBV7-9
TGTGCCAGCAGCTTACAGGGGCCCGGAAACACCATATATTTT
CASSLQGPGNTIYF
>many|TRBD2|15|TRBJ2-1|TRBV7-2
TGTGCCAGCAGCTTAGTGTCTAGCGGTTACAATGAGCAGTTCTTC
CASSLVSSGYNEQFF
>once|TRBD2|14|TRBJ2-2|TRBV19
TGTGCCAGTACTGGGACTAAGTTCACCGGGGAGCTGTTTTTT
CASTGTKFTGELFF
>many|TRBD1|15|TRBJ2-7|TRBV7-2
TGTGCCAGCAGTCACGGGACAGGGGGTCCCTACGAGCAGTACTTC
CASSHGTGGPYEQYF
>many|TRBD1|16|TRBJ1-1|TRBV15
TGTGCCACATTGTGGGACAGGGGAGCGTGGAACACTGAAGCTTTCTTT
CATLWDRGAWNTEAFF
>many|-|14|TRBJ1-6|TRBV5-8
TGTGCCAGCAGCTATTGGGACCCTAATTCACCCCTCCACTTT
CASSYWDPNSPLHF
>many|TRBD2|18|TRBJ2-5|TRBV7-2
TGTGCCAGCAGCTTAGGGGGACTAGCGGGAGGGGGGGTTGGGGCCCAGTACTTC
CASSLGGLAGGGVGAQYF
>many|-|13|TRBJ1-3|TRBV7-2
TGTGCCAGTTTCCATACCTCTGGAAACACCATATATTTT
CASFHTSGNTIYF
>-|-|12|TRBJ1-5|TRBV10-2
TGCGCCAGCAGACAGGCCTTTGAGCCCCAGCATTTT
CASRQAFEPQHF
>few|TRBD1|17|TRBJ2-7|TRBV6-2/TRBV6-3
TGTGCCAGCAGTTACTCCGATGTCGGACAGGGGGCTGGCGAGCAGTACTTC
CASSYSDVGQGAGEQYF
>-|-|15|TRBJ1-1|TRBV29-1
TGCAGCGTAGGAACCCGCCTGCGGGGTAACACTGAAGCTTTCTTT
CSVGTRLRGNTEAFF
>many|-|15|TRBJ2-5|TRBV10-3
TGTGCCATCAGTGAGGGTAGGACAGATATCGAGACCCAGTACTTC
CAISEGRTDIETQYF
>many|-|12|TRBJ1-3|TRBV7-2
TGTGCCAGCAGCTTTTTACTGGGCACCATATATTTT
CASSFLLGTIYF
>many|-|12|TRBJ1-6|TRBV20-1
TGCAGTGCCAAAGGCGGACCTTCACCCCTCCACTTT
CSAKGGPSPLHF
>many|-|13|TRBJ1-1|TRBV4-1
TGCGCCAGCACCCACCTGAGGGACACTGAAGCTTTCTTT
CASTHLRDTEAFF
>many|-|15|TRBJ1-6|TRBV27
TGTGCCAGCAGTCTCGACACAGGCAGTAATTCACCCCTCCACTTT
CASSLDTGSNSPLHF
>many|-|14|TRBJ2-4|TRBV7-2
TGTGCCAGCAGCTTAGCCGGGCCTAGGGACATTCAGTACTTC
CASSLAGPRDIQYF
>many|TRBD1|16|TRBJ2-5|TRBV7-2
TGTGCCAGCAGCTCCCGGACAGGGAAGGCGGCAGAGACCCAGTACTTC
CASSSRTGKAAETQYF
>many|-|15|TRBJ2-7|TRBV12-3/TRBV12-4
TGTGCCAGCAGTTTCATGGGGCTCAGCTCCTACGAGCAGTACTTC
CASSFMGLSSYEQYF
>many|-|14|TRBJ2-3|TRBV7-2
TGTGCCAGCAGCTTCCCTTCGAGGGGGGATACGCAGTATTTT
CASSFPSRGDTQYF
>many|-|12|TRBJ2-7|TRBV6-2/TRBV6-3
TGTGCCAGCACAGACCGGGACTACGAGCAGTACTTC
CASTDRDYEQYF
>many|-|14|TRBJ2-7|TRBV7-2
TGTGCCAGCAGCTGGGGACCGACAGCCTACGAGCAGTACTTC
CASSWGPTAYEQYF
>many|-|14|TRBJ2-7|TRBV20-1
TGCAGTGCTAGTCGGCCGCTCTCCCCTTACGAGCAGTACTTC
CSASRPLSPYEQYF
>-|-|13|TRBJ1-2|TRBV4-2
TGTGCCAGCAGCCAAGAAAAGGACTATGGCTACACCTTC
CASSQEKDYGYTF
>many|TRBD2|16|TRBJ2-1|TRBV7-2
TGTGCCAGCAGCCCCACTAGCGGGAGTTATGGGAATGAGCAGTTCTTC
CASSPTSGSYGNEQFF
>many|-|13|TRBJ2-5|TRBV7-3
TGTGCCAGCAGCCAACGCAGAGAAGAGACCCAGTACTTC
CASSQRREETQYF
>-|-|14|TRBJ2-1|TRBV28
TGTGCCAGCAGCCCTCCCCCGATTAGTCATGAGCAGTTCTTC
CASSPPPISHEQFF
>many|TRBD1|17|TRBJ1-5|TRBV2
TGTGCCAGCAGTGAGGGGGCAGGGGGTTATAGCAATCAGCCCCAGCATTTT
CASSEGAGGYSNQPQHF
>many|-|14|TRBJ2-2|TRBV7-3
TGTGCCAGCAGCTTAACTTGGGCCACCGGGGAGCTGTTTTTT
CASSLTWATGELFF
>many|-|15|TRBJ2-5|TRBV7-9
TGTGCCAGCAGCTTGAACCCGGGGTTTCAAGAGACCCAGTACTTC
CASSLNPGFQETQYF
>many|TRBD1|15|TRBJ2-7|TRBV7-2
TGTGCCAGCAGCTTAGAGTGGGACAGGGTATACGAGCAGTACTTC
CASSLEWDRVYEQYF
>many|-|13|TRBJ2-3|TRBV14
TGTGCCAGCATGCCGGTTGGTTCAGATACGCAGTATTTT
CASMPVGSDTQYF
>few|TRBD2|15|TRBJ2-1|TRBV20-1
TGCAGTGCTACCCAACTAGCGGGAGCTGGCAATGAGCAGTTCTTC
CSATQLAGAGNEQFF
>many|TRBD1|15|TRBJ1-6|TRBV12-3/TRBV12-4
TGTGCCAGCAGCGGGGGGTACAGGGGCTATTCACCCCTCCACTTT
CASSGGYRGYSPLHF
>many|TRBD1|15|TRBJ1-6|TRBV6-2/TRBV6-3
TGTGCCAGCAGGAAAAGGACAGGGGATAATTCACCCCTCCACTTT
CASRKRTGDNSPLHF
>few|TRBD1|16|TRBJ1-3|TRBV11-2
TGTGCCAGCAGCTTCGGGGACAGGGGGCTTGGAAACACCATATATTTT
CASSFGDRGLGNTIYF
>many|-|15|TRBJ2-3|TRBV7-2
TGTGCCAGCAGCTTAGCGTCCACAGGGCCTAATACGCAGTATTTT
CASSLASTGPNTQYF
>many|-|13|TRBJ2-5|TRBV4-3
TGCGCCAGCAGCGGTCAACAAGGAGAGACCCAGTACTTC
CASSGQQGETQYF
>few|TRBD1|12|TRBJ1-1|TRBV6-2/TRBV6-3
TGTGCCAGCAGCCGAGGACAGGGTGAAGCTTTCTTT
CASSRGQGEAFF
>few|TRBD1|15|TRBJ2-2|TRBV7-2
TGTGCCAGCAGCCCGGACAGGGTGAGCACCGGGGAGCTGTTTTTT
CASSPDRVSTGELFF
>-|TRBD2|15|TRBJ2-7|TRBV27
TGTGCCAGCAGTTTTCTAGCGGGAGCTGGGTACGAGCAGTACTTC
CASSFLAGAGYEQYF
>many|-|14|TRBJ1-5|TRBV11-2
TGTGCCAGCAGCTTAGCGGTTGGGGCTCAGCCCCAGCATTTT
CASSLAVGAQPQHF
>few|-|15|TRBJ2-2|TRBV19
TGTGCCAGTAGTAACGCAGGGTGGAACACCGGGGAGCTGTTTTTT
CASSNAGWNTGELFF
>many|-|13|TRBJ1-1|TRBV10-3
TGTGCCATCAAGCAAGCAGCGAACACTGAAGCTTTCTTT
CAIKQAANTEAFF
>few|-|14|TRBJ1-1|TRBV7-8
TGTGCCAGCAGCTTAGGGCAGCGGAGCACTGAAGCTTTCTTT
CASSLGQRSTEAFF
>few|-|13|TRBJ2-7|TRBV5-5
TGTGCCAGCAGCTTGCGTGCAGGGTTCGAGCAGTACTTC
CASSLRAGFEQYF
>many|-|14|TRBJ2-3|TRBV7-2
TGTGCCAGCAGCTCTCGGGAGTGGGCAGATACGCAGTATTTT
CASSSREWADTQYF
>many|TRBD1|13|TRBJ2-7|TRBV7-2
TGTGCCAGCAGCCGGGACAGGGGGGACGAGCAGTACTTC
CASSRDRGDEQYF
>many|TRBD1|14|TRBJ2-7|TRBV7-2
TGTGCCAGCAGACAACCGGGACAGCCCTACGAGCAGTACTTC
CASRQPGQPYEQYF
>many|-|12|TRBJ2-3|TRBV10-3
TGTGCCATCAGTGAGTCGGCAGATACGCAGTATTTT
CAISESADTQYF
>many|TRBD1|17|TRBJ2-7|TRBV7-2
TGTGCCAGCAGCTTAGACCGACAGGGGGGGATCTCCTACGAGCAGTACTTC
CASSLDRQGGISYEQYF
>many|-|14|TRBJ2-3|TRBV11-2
TGTGCCAGCAGCAAGGTGGGCAGCAGGAATACGCAGTATTTT
CASSKVGSRNTQYF